This T cell receptor beta chain was obtained from a study of Graves' ophthalmopathy and Graves' hyperthyroidism. The authors amplified TCR beta CDR3 regions, and they did so from RNA transcripts for repertoire sequencing. RT-PCR in the first round used HTBI primers; a second-round multiplex PCR followed. Using its own MiXCR run on the multiplex PCR reads, TCRdb lists one record per CDR3 protein. The repertoire has just over 600,000 distinct CDR3 sequences, 22% of them found once; the top ten carry more than 5.5%. The sample holds many counts of this clonotype. Where ophthalmopathy was absent within 18 months of follow-up, hyperthyroidism was stable. Clinical symptoms, serum thyroxine, TRAb, thyroid ultrasound and orbital computed tomography determined diagnosis. Out of around 9.4 ml of fresh peripheral blood, PBMCs were obtained. V lost 4 bases, J lost 3 bases, and 22 bases lay in between. This CDR3 contains 18 residues. The germline CDR1 and CDR2 sequences are SGHAT and FQNNGV.

The V and J genes are TRBV11-2 and TRBJ1-5; D unresolved. This receptor was identified in a woman between 18 and 29 years old with stable Graves' hyperthyroidism. Some clones in this sample may be carry-over from other donors' samples. The material sequenced was peripheral blood. The CDR3 loop is CASSSPLGREVFNQPQHF. For the CDR3, the DNA is TGTGCCAGCAGCTCCCCCCTGGGGAGGGAAGTGTTCAATCAGCCCCAGCATTTT.